The 32 T cell receptor beta chains listed next were all sequenced from one sample in a study of blood T cell repertoires in COVID-19. Data came from immunoSEQ multiplex PCR; TCRdb stores just in-frame clones and leaves some out. The table records more than 250,000 clones, around 88% of them present only once. Material: peripheral blood. These receptors were taken from a woman aged 50 to 60 with acute or convalescent COVID-19.

A few counts support this clone. The rearrangement links TRBV19 to TRBJ1-4; D not resolved. CDR1 and CDR2 from the germline V gene are LNHDA and SQIVND (reference sequence). The CDR3 totals 14 residues. V lost 0 bases and J 4 bases, leaving 6 bases between the germline ends. The CDR3 spells CASSIEGHNEKLFF. CDR3 nucleotides: TGTGCCAGTAGTATAGAGGGCCATAATGAAAAACTGTTTTTT.

Concerning this clone itself: This specimen includes other DNA sequences encoding the same CDR3. The chain employs TRBV9 and TRBJ2-7; 7 bases align to TRBD2. This CDR3 is built from 15 residues. V shed 0 bases and J 2 bases; nucleotides not matched to a gene: 5. CDR1 is SGDLS and CDR2 is YYNGEE in the germline V gene. This CDR3 is CASSVEASGTYEQYF. CDR3 nucleotide sequence: TGTGCCAGCAGCGTAGAAGCTAGCGGAACCTACGAGCAGTACTTC. Combining the CDR3 with reference TRBV9 and TRBJ2-7 gives the whole variable domain DSGVTQTPKHLITATGQRVTLRCSPRSGDLSVYWYQQSLDQGLQFLIQYYNGEERAKGNILERFSAQQFPDLHSELNLSSLELGDSALYFCASSVEASGTYEQYFGPGTRLTVT.

In DNA form, the CDR3 reads TGTGCCAGCAGCTTAGTTTTGAACGGGAGGGCCCACGAGCAGTACTTC. Residues: CASSLVLNGRAHEQYF. The chain carries TRBV7-8 and TRBJ2-7; 8 bases align to TRBD2. In germline, CDR1 is SGHVS, CDR2 FQNEAQ. V gave up 1 base and J gave up 5 bases; unmatched junction bases: 10. The CDR3 has 16 residues. Looking up the rest from reference TRBV7-8 and TRBJ2-7 gives the full variable domain: GAGVSQSPRYKVAKRGQDVALRCDPISGHVSLFWYQQALGQGPEFLTYFQNEAQLDKSGLPSDRFFAERPEGSVSTLKIQRTQQEDSAVYLCASSLVLNGRAHEQYFGPGTRLTVT.

The chain has TRBV27 and TRBJ2-3; 13 nucleotides align to TRBD2. With 3 bases clipped from V and 14 bases from J, the junction kept 14 bases outside the gene matches. CDR3 length: 16 residues. In germline, CDR1 is MNHEY, CDR2 SMNVEV (reference sequence). The CDR3, as DNA: TGTGCCAGCAGTTTTCTGGGGACTAGCGGGGTGACGTTTCGGTATTTT. Encoded protein: CASSFLGTSGVTFRYF.

In this sample, this clone turned up a few times. The rearrangement joins TRBV9 to TRBJ2-5; TRBD2 matches at 9 bases. The germline V gene encodes CDR1 SGDLS and CDR2 YYNGEE. CDR3 size: 15 residues. The trim removed 6 bases at V and 1 base at J, leaving 7 bases unmatched. The CDR3 reads CASTQAGGLQETQYF. CDR3 in DNA: TGTGCCAGCACCCAAGCGGGAGGCCTCCAAGAGACCCAGTACTTC.

The gene calls are TRBV7-2 and TRBJ1-5, with a weak D call TRBD1 (5 bases). This CDR3 is 15 amino acids long. The germline V gene encodes CDR1 SGHTA and CDR2 FQGNSA. Trimming removed 1 base at V and 10 bases at J, with 17 bases between. The CDR3 loop reads CASSLGPGHSAPQHF. As DNA, the CDR3 is TGTGCCAGCAGCTTAGGTCCCGGACACTCAGCACCCCAGCATTTT. Full variable domain (rest looked up from reference TRBV7-2 and TRBJ1-5): GAGVSQSPSNKVTEKGKDVELRCDPISGHTALYWYRQSLGQGLEFLIYFQGNSAPDKSGLPSDRFSAERTGGSVSTLTIQRTQQEDSAVYLCASSLGPGHSAPQHFGDGTRLSIL.

The chain combines TRBV5-1 with TRBJ1-1, with 12 nucleotides matching TRBD1. Germline V gene data show CDR1 as SGHRS and CDR2 as YFSETQ. V was clipped by 4 bases and J by 1 base; unmatched bases: 14. This CDR3 region has 19 residues. CDR3 sequence (DNA): TGCGCCAGCAGCCGCACCTCAATGGGGACAGGGGGCCGGAACACTGAAGCTTTCTTT. The encoded protein is CASSRTSMGTGGRNTEAFF.

The CDR3 is CASSRGLSLYEQYF. CDR3 bases: TGTGCCAGTAGTAGGGGACTCAGCCTCTACGAGCAGTACTTC. V gene TRBV19 combines with J gene TRBJ2-7; a weak D match, TRBD2 (6 bases). This CDR3 has 14 amino acids. Germline V gene sequence: CDR1 LNHDA, CDR2 SQIVND (reference sequence). The V gene lost 4 bases and the J gene lost 3 bases, with 13 bases spanning the gap.

The chain recombines TRBV27 with TRBJ1-2; D is unclear. Germline V gives CDR1 MNHEY, CDR2 SMNVEV (reference sequence). Between the trimmed V and J ends, which lost 4 bases and 6 bases, there was a span of 15 bases. This CDR3 is built from 14 residues. CDR3 loop: CASSSKAGYNGYTF. DNA of the CDR3: TGTGCCAGCAGTTCGAAGGCAGGCTACAATGGCTACACCTTC.

The V call is TRBV28, the J call TRBJ1-1; D not certain. Trimming removed 8 bases from V and 4 bases from J, with 14 bases in between. CDR1 is MDHEN and CDR2 is SYDVKM in the germline V gene. The CDR3 extends over 13 amino acids. For the CDR3, the DNA is TGTGCCAGCTCCCCGCGGAGGGCCACTGAAGCTTTCTTT. It encodes CASSPRRATEAFF.

This chain joins TRBV29-1 and TRBJ2-7; D possibly corresponds to TRBD1 (6 bases). The CDR3 runs to 13 residues. Germline V gene lookup returns CDR1 SQVTM and CDR2 ANQGSEA. V was trimmed by 3 bases and J by 5 bases, leaving 14 bases between them. The DNA for the CDR3 is TGCAGCGTTGACAGGGGAAAGAGGAACGAGCAGTACTTC. Its translation: CSVDRGKRNEQYF.

The chain joins TRBV24-1 to TRBJ2-1, with 12 bases aligning to TRBD2. This CDR3 contains 16 residues. The germline V gene has CDR1 KGHDR and CDR2 SFDVKD. V lost 4 bases, J lost 10 bases, and 10 bases stayed unmatched. CDR3 sequence reads: CATSDPTSGRMGEQFF. The CDR3 DNA reads as TGTGCCACCAGTGACCCAACTAGCGGGAGGATGGGGGAGCAGTTCTTC.

This chain links TRBV23-1 with TRBJ2-7; 12 positions match TRBD2. TRBV23-1 is an open reading frame whose function is uncertain. V was clipped by 3 bases and J by 2 bases; unmatched bases: 8. The CDR3 consists of 17 residues. CDR3 region: CASSHQYGLAGTYEQYF. CDR3 nucleotide sequence: TGCGCCAGCAGTCATCAATACGGACTAGCGGGGACCTACGAGCAGTACTTC.

The gene calls are TRBV5-1 and TRBJ2-7; TRBD2 aligns across 16 bases. Germline trimming cut 4 bases from V and 3 bases from J; bases unmatched to any gene: 4. CDR3 length: 16 amino acids. Germline-derived CDR1 and CDR2 are SGHRS and YFSETQ. The CDR3 spells CASSPGTSGRVYEQYF. The DNA of the CDR3 is TGCGCCAGCAGCCCAGGGACTAGCGGGAGGGTCTACGAGCAGTACTTC.

The gene calls are TRBV19 and TRBJ1-1; the D gene is possibly TRBD1 (6 bases). From germline, CDR1 is LNHDA and CDR2 SQIVND (reference sequence). The ends were cut back, 1 base at V and 2 bases at J, with 8 bases in the middle. CDR3 length: 14 amino acids. The CDR3 region is CASSIAGDNTEAFF. The CDR3 region has the DNA TGTGCCAGTAGTATAGCAGGGGATAACACTGAAGCTTTCTTT.

The genes are TRBV4-2 and TRBJ1-2, with TRBD1 matching over 10 bases. This CDR3 comprises 15 residues. Per germline, CDR1 LGHNA and CDR2 YNFKEQ. J gave up 3 bases and V 2 bases, and 3 bases lay outside the gene matches. The CDR3 region is CASSQIGQGDYGYTF. CDR3 nucleotide sequence: TGTGCCAGCAGCCAAATAGGACAGGGGGACTATGGCTACACCTTC.

This chain uses TRBV6-2 or TRBV6-3 with TRBJ2-1, with TRBD2 matching 12 bases. The length of the CDR3 is 17 residues. After removal of 1 base from V and 4 bases from J, the junction contained 5 bases not matched to a gene. Germline V lookup: CDR1 MNHEY, CDR2 SVGEGT. The CDR3 protein is CASSYYPLAGGYNEQFF. In DNA form, the CDR3 reads TGTGCCAGCAGTTACTATCCTCTAGCGGGAGGGTACAATGAGCAGTTCTTC.

The rearrangement links TRBV28 to TRBJ2-7, with 12 bases lining up with TRBD1. Germline V CDR1 and CDR2: MDHEN, SYDVKM. J was trimmed by 2 bases and V by 1 base; bases with no gene match: 9. There are 18 residues in the CDR3. CDR3 protein: CASSLSGTGGAGPYEQYF. CDR3 nucleotide sequence: TGTGCCAGCAGTTTATCCGGGACAGGGGGCGCGGGCCCCTACGAGCAGTACTTC.

The J gene is TRBJ2-7, the V gene TRBV6-5; TRBD2 matches 10 bases. The CDR3 contains 14 residues. Trimming at V came to 6 bases and at J to 3 bases, leaving 5 bases not matched to a gene. Germline V lookup: CDR1 MNHEY, CDR2 SVGAGI. CDR3 DNA: TGTGCCAGCAGAGCGGGACTAGCGAACTACGAGCAGTACTTC. This gives the protein CASRAGLANYEQYF.

J is TRBJ2-7 and V is TRBV6-5; a possible D gene is TRBD1 (5 bases). Germline V gene lookup returns CDR1 MNHEY and CDR2 SVGAGI. With 10 bases removed from V and 0 bases from J, the gap between germline ends came to 16 bases. CDR3 length: 14 amino acids. CDR3 region: CATQKGPLSYEQYF. In DNA form, the CDR3 reads TGTGCCACCCAGAAGGGGCCCCTCTCCTACGAGCAGTACTTC.

The chain has TRBV6-2 or TRBV6-3 and TRBJ2-2; D perhaps matches TRBD1 (5 bases). This CDR3 comprises 16 residues. Germline-derived CDR1 and CDR2 are MNHEY and SVGEGT. Trimming removed 4 bases at V and 4 bases at J, with 16 bases between. The CDR3, as DNA: TGTGCCAGCAGTTCCTCGATTAAGGGGCCCACCGGGGAGCTGTTTTTT. It is translated as CASSSSIKGPTGELFF.

The J gene is TRBJ2-5, the V gene TRBV10-1; a weak D match, TRBD1 (6 bases). Germline CDR1 reads WNHNN; CDR2 reads SYGVQD (reference sequence). The CDR3 is 14 amino acids. Deletions cut 3 bases from V and 4 bases from J, with 12 bases between. The DNA of the CDR3 is TGCGCCAGCAGTGATGGGCAGGGGAGAGAGACCCAGTACTTC. Translated, it gives CASSDGQGRETQYF.

J is TRBJ1-5 and V is TRBV24-1; the match to TRBD1 covers 7 bases. Germline V gives CDR1 KGHDR, CDR2 SFDVKD. V shed 4 bases and J 5 bases; nucleotides not matched to a gene: 10. The CDR3 is 16 residues long. CDR3 bases: TGTGCCACCAGTGAGCACACCGGGACAGATTATCAGCCCCAGCATTTT. The encoded protein is CATSEHTGTDYQPQHF.

CDR3 in DNA: TGTGCCAGCAGTCGCGGGATTCCCTCCGAGCAGTACTTC. Translated, it gives CASSRGIPSEQYF. The V and J genes are TRBV11-2 and TRBJ2-7; possible D gene TRBD2, 6 bases. This CDR3 contains 13 residues. Germline CDR1 SGHAT, CDR2 FQNNGV. The V end lost 6 bases, the J end lost 6 bases, and 15 bases lay between the germline ends.

This sequence joins TRBV5-1 and TRBJ1-2, with a tentative D call TRBD1 (6 bases). Deletions cut 4 bases from V and 4 bases from J, with 20 bases between. CDR3 length: 16 residues. Germline assignment: CDR1 SGHRS and CDR2 YFSETQ. CDR3 in DNA: TGCGCCAGCAGCCTTTCCCCGGCAGGGGTGAGCTATGGCTACACCTTC. Its translation: CASSLSPAGVSYGYTF.

This clone has only one observation. This sequence joins TRBV6-4 and TRBJ1-1; maybe TRBD1 (5 bases). V lost 6 bases and J lost 1, with 24 bases in between. The germline gives CDR1 MRHNA, CDR2 SNTAGT. The CDR3 sequence is 18 residues long. CDR3 sequence reads: CASRNPGLGSLSNTEAFF. The DNA for the CDR3 is TGTGCCAGCAGGAATCCAGGGCTGGGTAGCCTATCGAACACTGAAGCTTTCTTT.

This chain joins TRBV18 and TRBJ2-5; 9 positions agree with TRBD1. CDR1 KGHSH and CDR2 LQKENI come from the germline V gene. V lost 0 bases and J lost 4; bases outside the gene matches: 9. The CDR3 contains 17 residues. Written as DNA, the CDR3 is TGTGCCAGCTCACCACCCAGGGACAGGGTCCACGGAGAGACCCAGTACTTC. Protein sequence: CASSPPRDRVHGETQYF.

V usage is TRBV19 and J usage is TRBJ2-2; a possible D gene is TRBD2 (6 bases). In germline, CDR1 is LNHDA, CDR2 SQIVND (reference sequence). This CDR3 spans 15 amino acids. V lost 10 bases, J lost 2 bases, and 17 bases lay in between. CDR3 region: CATRGDSENTGELFF. CDR3 nucleotides: TGTGCCACTAGAGGGGACTCTGAAAACACCGGGGAGCTGTTTTTT.

This clone was detected once. The V call is TRBV13, the J call TRBJ2-1; TRBD2 agrees at 11 bases. V dropped 1 base and J dropped 5; count of bases not matched to a gene: 10. Germline CDR1 PRHDT, CDR2 FYEKMQ (reference sequence). The CDR3 covers 18 residues. CDR3 DNA sequence: TGTGCCAGCAGCTTAGAGGGTTGGCTAGCGGGAGGAAACAATGAGCAGTTCTTC. Its protein product is CASSLEGWLAGGNNEQFF.

CDR3 bases: TGTGCCAGCAGCTTTGGACAGGGGGATGGTCAGCCCCAGCATTTT. It yields the protein CASSFGQGDGQPQHF. V and J are TRBV7-9 and TRBJ1-5, with 10 bases aligning to TRBD1. V lost 3 bases and J lost 6; bases outside the gene matches: 5. From germline, CDR1 is SEHNR and CDR2 FQNEAQ (reference sequence). This CDR3 spans 15 amino acids.

The chain carries TRBV18 and TRBJ2-7, with D tentatively TRBD1 (5 bases). There are 12 residues in the CDR3. The ends were cut back, 4 bases at V and 4 bases at J, with 8 bases in the middle. Germline loops: CDR1 KGHSH, CDR2 LQKENI. In DNA form, the CDR3 reads TGTGCCAGCTCACGGGCAGGGTACGAGCAGTACTTC. Its protein is CASSRAGYEQYF.

This clone was detected only a few times. The CDR3: CASSLLGVLETQYF. Here the CDR3 DNA reads TGTGCCAGCAGTTTATTAGGGGTTTTGGAGACCCAGTACTTC. V gene TRBV27 combines with J gene TRBJ2-5; D perhaps matches TRBD1 (5 bases). The CDR3 is 14 amino acids. Germline loops: CDR1 MNHEY, CDR2 SMNVEV (reference sequence). With 1 base removed from V and 5 bases from J, the gap between germline ends came to 11 bases.